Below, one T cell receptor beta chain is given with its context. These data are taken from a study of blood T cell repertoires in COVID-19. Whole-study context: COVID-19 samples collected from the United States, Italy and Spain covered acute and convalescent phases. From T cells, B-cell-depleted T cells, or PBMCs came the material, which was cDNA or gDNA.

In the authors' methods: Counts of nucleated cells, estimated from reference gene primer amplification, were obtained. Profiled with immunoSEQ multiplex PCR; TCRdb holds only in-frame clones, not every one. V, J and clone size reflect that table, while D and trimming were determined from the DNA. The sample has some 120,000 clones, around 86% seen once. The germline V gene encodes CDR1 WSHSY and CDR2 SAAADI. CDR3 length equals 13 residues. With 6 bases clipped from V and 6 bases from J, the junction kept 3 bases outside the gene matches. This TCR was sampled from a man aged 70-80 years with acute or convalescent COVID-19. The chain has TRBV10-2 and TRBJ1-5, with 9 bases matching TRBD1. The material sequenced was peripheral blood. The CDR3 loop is CASSGTGTQPQHF. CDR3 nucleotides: TGCGCCAGCAGCGGGACAGGGACTCAGCCCCAGCATTTT.